A single sample gave rise to the 12 T cell receptor beta chains below, sequenced in a study of T cells in Graves' hyperthyroidism and ophthalmopathy. RNA transcripts gave rise to amplified TCR beta CDR3 regions. Carried out on the TCR CDR3, a first-round RT-PCR used the HTBI primer set. MiXCR, run by TCRdb on the multiplex PCR reads, gives a single entry per CDR3 protein. This sample carries more than 500,000 distinct CDR3 sequences, 15% to 20% of them seen once, and the ten largest clones take around 4%. Sequences were obtained from blood. Every receptor here comes from a woman in her 30s with Graves' hyperthyroidism.

This clonotype came up many times. The chain recombines TRBV29-1 with TRBJ2-7, with D uncertain. The germline CDR1 and CDR2 sequences are SQVTM and ANQGSEA. The CDR3 loop spans 13 amino acids. V lost 5 bases and J 2 bases, leaving 13 bases between the germline ends. The CDR3 DNA sequence: TGCAGCGTTTCGACGGATGACCCCTACGAGCAGTACTTC. Translating gives CSVSTDDPYEQYF.

This clonotype has only a few counts. This sequence joins TRBV5-1 and TRBJ1-3, with 9 bases aligning to TRBD1. V was clipped by 4 bases and J by 7 bases; unmatched bases: 6. Germline V gives CDR1 SGHRS, CDR2 YFSETQ. This CDR3 comprises 14 residues. This CDR3 reads CASSGGQGRNTIYF. The CDR3 DNA reads as TGCGCCAGCAGCGGGGGACAGGGCCGCAACACCATATATTTT.

This clonotype was found many times. The chain recombines TRBV7-8 with TRBJ2-3; no reliable D call. This CDR3 has 10 residues. Trimming shortened V by 1 base and J by 13 bases, and 6 bases separated the two germline ends. CDR1 is SGHVS and CDR2 is FQNEAQ in the germline V gene. For the CDR3, the DNA is TGTGCCAGCAGCTTAGGCCGGAAGTATTTT. Its translation: CASSLGRKYF.

In its sample, this clonotype was seen many times. V usage is TRBV30 and J usage is TRBJ2-1, with TRBD2 matching over 7 bases. The junction had 5 bases not matched to a gene; V was cut back by 0 bases and J by 6 bases. Germline V gene lookup returns CDR1 GTSNPN and CDR2 SVGIG (reference sequence). The CDR3 extends over 14 amino acids. CDR3 amino acids: CAWSVWEGRNEQFF. The DNA of the CDR3 is TGTGCCTGGAGTGTATGGGAGGGCCGCAATGAGCAGTTCTTC.

This clonotype was observed many times. This chain joins TRBV12-3 or TRBV12-4 and TRBJ1-5; D unclear. V dropped 6 bases and J dropped 12 bases, with 15 bases sitting between them. The CDR3 loop spans 12 amino acids. Here the CDR3 reads CASSLGSKIQHF. The CDR3 coding sequence is TGTGCCAGCAGCCTTGGGTCGAAAATCCAGCATTTT.

In this sample, this clonotype turned up many times. The chain employs TRBV18 and TRBJ2-5; 7 bases align to TRBD1. V shed 6 bases, J shed 2 bases, and the junction held 6 bases outside the gene matches. The CDR3 length is 14 residues. Germline CDR1 reads KGHSH; CDR2 reads LQKENI. The CDR3 nucleotides read TGTGCCAGCTCTCGGGACAGCACTCAAGAGACCCAGTACTTC. As protein: CASSRDSTQETQYF.

This clonotype was seen only a few times. V usage is TRBV4-2 and J usage is TRBJ2-1, with D possibly TRBD1 on 7 matching bases. The CDR3 consists of 16 residues. Looked up from germline, CDR1 is LGHNA and CDR2 is YNFKEQ. V was clipped by 0 bases and J by 6 bases, with 15 bases between them. Here the CDR3 reads CASSQDGGGSRNEQFF. In DNA form, the CDR3 reads TGTGCCAGCAGCCAAGATGGAGGGGGCTCGCGCAATGAGCAGTTCTTC.

This clonotype came up many times. Its ends do not fully match the called genes, so a read error is possible. The chain has TRBV7-2 and TRBJ2-2, with 10 bases identical to TRBD2. Germline V gene lookup returns CDR1 SGHTA and CDR2 FQGNSA. The CDR3 contains 15 residues. The CDR3 here is CASSIAGGSTGELFF. The CDR3, as DNA: TGTGCCAGCAGCATAGCGGGAGGAAGTACCGGGGAGCTGTTTTTT.

In its sample, this clonotype was seen many times. The J gene is TRBJ2-7, the V gene TRBV11-2; D is undetermined. In germline, CDR1 is SGHAT, CDR2 FQNNGV. The CDR3 length is 11 residues. Trimming removed 0 bases at V and 9 bases at J, with 6 bases between. For the CDR3, the DNA is TGTGCCAGCAGCTTAGAACTTTGGCAGTACTTC. Translation: CASSLELWQYF.

This clonotype was counted ten times or more. The rearrangement links TRBV6-8 to TRBJ2-4; possible D gene TRBD1, 6 bases. Per the germline V gene, CDR1 is MNHGY and CDR2 is SAAAGT. The V end was cut by 2 bases, the J end by 0 bases, with 23 bases between. This CDR3 region has 20 residues. CDR3 bases: TGTGCCAGCAGTTACGCTGGATGGCAGGGGCAACCCCAAGCCAAAAACATTCAGTACTTC. Protein sequence: CASSYAGWQGQPQAKNIQYF.

In its sample, this clonotype was seen a few times. J is TRBJ2-5 and V is TRBV7-3; 8 positions agree with TRBD1. CDR1 and CDR2 (germline): SGHTA, FQGTGA. The trim removed 5 bases at V and 1 base at J, leaving 6 bases unmatched. This CDR3 spans 15 amino acids. CDR3 amino acids: CASSPDRGGQETQYF. DNA of the CDR3: TGTGCCAGCAGCCCCGACAGGGGCGGCCAAGAGACCCAGTACTTC.

This clonotype was recorded once. The chain links TRBV11-2 to TRBJ2-1; 9 bases fit TRBD1. J gave up 6 bases and V 5 bases, and 8 bases lay outside the gene matches. The germline V gene has CDR1 SGHAT and CDR2 FQNNGV. This CDR3 spans 15 amino acids. CDR3 in DNA: TGTGCCAGCAGCCCCGGGACAGGGTCGTGCAATGAGCAGTTCTTC. Amino acids: CASSPGTGSCNEQFF.